This paragraph reports one TCR beta chain. Its antigen is unknown. It may be a read error: a sequence one base away is much more abundant. MiXCR, run by TCRdb on the multiplex PCR reads, gives a single entry per CDR3 protein. The sample lists 200,000 or so distinct CDR3 sequences, 31% occurring once. Axillary draining lymph nodes of breast cancer patients supplied the node samples. This sample stems from a study of breast tumors, draining lymph nodes, adjacent tissues. Trimming cost V 1 base and J 11 bases, with 15 bases left between them. This CDR3 region has 15 residues. Germline V gives CDR1 KGHSH, CDR2 LQKENI. Study-wide results and limits: Tumors had less TCR diversity than lymph nodes, more than nontumor tissue. Findings are consistent with lymph node origin and intratumoral expansion of most tumor T cells.

Sequenced sample: axillary lymph node tissue. V is TRBV18 and J is TRBJ1-6; perhaps TRBD1 as D (5 bases). The clonotype comes from a female donor with breast cancer. Some clones in this sample may be carry-over from other donors' samples. The CDR3 reads CASSPREAGFPPLHF. The CDR3 nucleotides are TGTGCCAGCTCACCACGAGAGGCAGGGTTTCCACCCCTCCACTTT.